The clone carrying this TCR beta chain was seen a few times. This sample was included in a study of human T cells and chemical hapten exposure. TCRdb recomputed calls from the RACE reads with MiXCR, one row per CDR3 protein. The data hold 350,000 to 450,000 distinct CDR3 sequences, with roughly 5.3% observed a single time. Time point defined: pre-sensitization, week 0. Treatment denoted: therapeutic diphenylcyclopropenone sensitization with weekly scalp DPC. This CDR3 spans 14 amino acids. Germline CDR1 reads SEHNR; CDR2 reads FQNEAQ (reference sequence). V was cut by 1 base and J by 2 bases, with 9 bases left in between.

The V gene is TRBV7-9, the J gene TRBJ2-7; D gene unclear. The TCR was taken from a woman aged 45-59 years with alopecia areata. Some clones in this sample may be carry-over from other donors' samples. The sample consisted of whole blood, taken in connection with sensitization to the hapten diphenylcyclopropenone (DPC). CDR3 in DNA: TGTGCCAGCAGCTTAGAATGGGAACCCTACGAGCAGTACTTC. It translates to CASSLEWEPYEQYF.